Below are 27 T cell receptor beta chains sequenced from a single sample in a study of cytomegalovirus exposure and HLA in healthy donors. Primers included in the PCR were 60 Vbeta and 13 Jbeta primers. Assay used: immunoSEQ multiplex PCR; TCRdb lists only in-frame clones, some missing. The sample's table shows roughly 100,000 clones. Material: PBMCs. The receptors originated from a man in his forties in good health and CMV-seronegative.

This chain joins TRBV6-1 and TRBJ2-1, with D unresolved. The CDR3 runs to 13 residues. CDR1 is MNHNS and CDR2 is SASEGT in the germline V gene. Trimming cost V 5 bases and J 8 bases, with 13 bases left between them. The CDR3 bases are TGTGCCAGCAGTTTTGGCTTCGCGGATGAGCAGTTCTTC. The encoded protein is CASSFGFADEQFF.

The gene calls are TRBV30 and TRBJ2-1; TRBD2 matches at 12 bases. The CDR3 contains 13 residues. Germline-derived CDR1 and CDR2 are GTSNPN and SVGIG (reference sequence). V lost 2 bases and J lost 10; bases outside the gene matches: 3. The CDR3 DNA reads TGTGCCTGGAGTCTAGCGGGAGGGCACGAGCAGTTCTTC. Protein sequence: CAWSLAGGHEQFF.

This chain uses TRBV7-9 with TRBJ1-3; the match to TRBD1 covers 9 bases. CDR1 and CDR2 from the germline V gene are SEHNR and FQNEAQ (reference sequence). V trimming: 4 bases; J trimming: 0 bases; junction bases outside the gene matches: 13. This CDR3 is built from 19 residues. CDR3 in amino acids: CASSWNTGGLLSSGNTIYF. The CDR3 DNA is TGTGCCAGCAGCTGGAATACAGGGGGCCTTTTGTCCTCTGGAAACACCATATATTTT. Together with reference TRBV7-9 and TRBJ1-3, the CDR3 gives the full variable domain: DTGVSQNPRHKITKRGQNVTFRCDPISEHNRLYWYRQTLGQGPEFLTYFQNEAQLEKSRLLSDRFSAERPKGSFSTLEIQRTEQGDSAMYLCASSWNTGGLLSSGNTIYFGEGSWLTVV.

The gene calls are TRBV27 and TRBJ1-3; D gene unclear. The CDR3 totals 14 residues. With 4 bases removed from V and 0 bases from J, the gap between germline ends came to 7 bases. Germline values: CDR1 MNHEY, CDR2 SMNVEV (reference sequence). The CDR3: CASSSRYSGNTIYF. For the CDR3, the DNA is TGTGCCAGCAGTTCGCGATACTCTGGAAACACCATATATTTT.

This rearrangement joins TRBV10-2 to TRBJ1-5; no clear D gene. From germline, CDR1 is WSHSY and CDR2 SAAADI. This CDR3 region has 13 residues. Trimming shortened V by 8 bases and J by 6 bases, and 14 bases separated the two germline ends. CDR3 amino acids: CASGGQESQPQHF. In nucleotides, the CDR3 is TGCGCCAGCGGAGGTCAGGAAAGTCAGCCCCAGCATTTT.

The CDR3 here is CASAVGTPPYGYTF. Here the CDR3 DNA reads TGTGCCAGTGCAGTTGGGACTCCCCCCTATGGCTACACCTTC. V is TRBV6-1 and J is TRBJ1-2, with D possibly TRBD1 on 5 matching bases. Germline lookup yields CDR1 MNHNS and CDR2 SASEGT. CDR3 length: 14 residues. Trimming took off 9 bases at V and 4 bases at J, with 18 bases between the two ends.

J is TRBJ2-5 and V is TRBV7-2; a weak D match, TRBD2 (5 bases). The CDR3 runs to 16 residues. Trimming stripped 1 base from V and 5 bases from J, with 17 bases between. Germline V gene lookup returns CDR1 SGHTA and CDR2 FQGNSA. The CDR3 DNA sequence: TGTGCCAGCAGCTTAGATCGTCGAGGGTCGAGGGAGACCCAGTACTTC. Amino acids: CASSLDRRGSRETQYF.

The chain recombines TRBV7-9 with TRBJ2-1, with D possibly matching TRBD1 (6 bases). V dropped 5 bases and J dropped 4 bases, with 18 bases sitting between them. The CDR3 runs to 16 residues. CDR1 is SEHNR and CDR2 is FQNEAQ in the germline V gene (reference sequence). CDR3 loop: CASSPPGTTSYNEQFF. Written as DNA, the CDR3 is TGTGCCAGCAGCCCCCCCGGGACAACCTCTTACAATGAGCAGTTCTTC.

The chain employs TRBV27 and TRBJ2-3; 7 bases match TRBD1. With V trimmed by 5 bases and J by 4 bases, 9 bases remained unmatched. In germline, CDR1 is MNHEY, CDR2 SMNVEV (reference sequence). The CDR3 covers 15 residues. CDR3 sequence (DNA): TGTGCCAGCAGTCCCAAGGGGACAGTCGCAGATACGCAGTATTTT. Its protein is CASSPKGTVADTQYF.

This sequence joins TRBV2 and TRBJ2-1, with D perhaps TRBD1 (5 bases). Germline V CDR1 and CDR2: SNHLY, FYNNEI. Trimming took off 6 bases at V and 5 bases at J, with 14 bases between the two ends. CDR3 length: 14 residues. In nucleotides, the CDR3 is TGTGCCAGCAGAGACAGACCAGAGCACAATGAGCAGTTCTTC. It encodes CASRDRPEHNEQFF.

CDR3 residues: CASSFVAGGPLTQYF. In DNA, the CDR3 is TGTGCCAGCAGTTTTGTAGCGGGAGGACCCTTAACGCAGTATTTT. The chain joins TRBV28 to TRBJ2-3; 10 positions match TRBD2. Germline values: CDR1 MDHEN, CDR2 SYDVKM. There are 15 residues in the CDR3. Losses at the gene ends were 3 bases for V and 9 bases for J; bases not matched to a gene: 9.

The V gene is TRBV2, the J gene TRBJ1-2; 8 bases are shared with TRBD1. With 1 base clipped from V and 3 bases from J, the junction kept 4 bases outside the gene matches. In germline, CDR1 is SNHLY, CDR2 FYNNEI. This CDR3 comprises 15 residues. The CDR3 DNA is TGTGCCAGCAGTGAAGGGACAGGGAAGCACTATGGCTACACCTTC. Its protein is CASSEGTGKHYGYTF.

J is TRBJ2-5 and V is TRBV14; D might be TRBD1 (5 bases). The CDR3 is 15 residues long. Germline CDR1 is SGHDN and CDR2 is FVKESK. Trimming took off 1 base at V and 4 bases at J, with 13 bases between the two ends. CDR3 coding DNA: TGTGCCAGCAGCCAAGGACAGACAGTCCGAGAGACCCAGTACTTC. It translates to CASSQGQTVRETQYF.

The chain carries TRBV5-1 and TRBJ2-1; a weak D match, TRBD2 (5 bases). V was cut by 1 base and J by 2 bases, with 10 bases left in between. The germline V gene has CDR1 SGHRS and CDR2 YFSETQ. CDR3 length: 15 amino acids. This CDR3 is CASSLNAGAYNEQFF. In nucleotides, the CDR3 is TGCGCCAGCAGCTTGAACGCGGGTGCCTACAATGAGCAGTTCTTC.

The chain joins TRBV4-3 to TRBJ2-3; 8 bases align to TRBD1. The CDR3 runs 18 residues. From germline, CDR1 is LGHNA and CDR2 YSLEER. Trimming cost V 7 bases and J 2 bases; bases outside gene matches: 17. CDR3 residues: CASKQGVGRDLHTDTQYF. CDR3 bases: TGCGCCAGCAAACAGGGGGTCGGTCGGGACCTTCACACAGATACGCAGTATTTT.

The chain employs TRBV2 and TRBJ1-2, with D tentatively TRBD1 (6 bases). Trimming took 5 bases from V and 8 from J, leaving 12 bases between them. In germline, CDR1 is SNHLY, CDR2 FYNNEI. CDR3 length equals 12 residues. The CDR3 sequence: CASSIQGRGYTF. The CDR3 DNA reads as TGTGCCAGCAGTATCCAGGGGCGCGGCTACACCTTC. Complete variable domain (other parts from reference TRBV2 and TRBJ1-2): EPEVTQTPSHQVTQMGQEVILRCVPISNHLYFYWYRQILGQKVEFLVSFYNNEISEKSEIFDDQFSVERPDGSNFTLKIRSTKLEDSAMYFCASSIQGRGYTFGSGTRLTVV.

The V call is TRBV5-1, the J call TRBJ2-3; D remains ambiguous. In germline, CDR1 is SGHRS, CDR2 YFSETQ. The CDR3 consists of 15 residues. V gave up 1 base and J gave up 1 base, with 10 bases separating them. This chain's CDR3 is CASSLSSLGTDTQYF. The CDR3, as DNA: TGCGCCAGCAGCTTGAGTAGTTTAGGCACAGATACGCAGTATTTT.

The J gene is TRBJ1-4, the V gene TRBV6-6; 9 bases are shared with TRBD1. J lost 6 bases, V lost 6 bases, and 5 bases had no gene match. The germline gives CDR1 MNHNY, CDR2 SVGAGI (reference sequence). The CDR3 consists of 14 residues. DNA of the CDR3: TGTGCCAGCAGCAAACAGGGGGCTTATGAAAAACTGTTTTTT. Protein sequence: CASSKQGAYEKLFF.

This chain uses TRBV28 with TRBJ1-1; 7 bases line up with TRBD1. Germline V gene data show CDR1 as MDHEN and CDR2 as SYDVKM. The CDR3 consists of 15 residues. V was clipped by 3 bases and J by 2 bases; unmatched bases: 6. The CDR3 sequence: CASSFRDRANTEAFF. In DNA, the CDR3 is TGTGCCAGCAGTTTCCGCGACAGGGCCAACACTGAAGCTTTCTTT.

The chain has TRBV10-3 and TRBJ2-1; 9 bases agree with TRBD2. V lost 0 bases, J lost 8 bases, and 8 bases stayed unmatched. Looked up from germline, CDR1 is ENHRY and CDR2 is SYGVKD. The CDR3 runs to 16 residues. CDR3 protein: CAISESTVAGVYEQFF. The DNA for the CDR3 is TGTGCCATCAGTGAGTCGACAGTAGCGGGAGTATATGAGCAGTTCTTC.

The chain recombines TRBV7-6 with TRBJ2-7; TRBD1 matches at 10 bases. After removal of 0 bases from V and 2 bases from J, the junction contained 13 bases not matched to a gene. Germline V gene lookup returns CDR1 SGHVS and CDR2 FNYEAQ. This CDR3 is 19 amino acids long. The CDR3 coding sequence is TGTGCCAGCAGCTTAGCTGGTGGGACAGGGGCAGGAGGAACCTACGAGCAGTACTTC. Translated: CASSLAGGTGAGGTYEQYF. Full variable domain (remainder filled in from reference TRBV7-6 and TRBJ2-7): GAGVSQSPRYKVTKRGQDVALRCDPISGHVSLYWYRQALGQGPEFLTYFNYEAQQDKSGLPNDRFSAERPEGSISTLTIQRTEQRDSAMYRCASSLAGGTGAGGTYEQYFGPGTRLTVT.

The chain employs TRBV6-6 and TRBJ1-2; the match to TRBD1 covers 11 bases. Trimming removed 6 bases from V and 1 base from J; junction bases left unmatched: 4. Germline CDR1 is MNHNY and CDR2 is SVGAGI (reference sequence). The length of the CDR3 is 15 residues. In DNA, the CDR3 is TGTGCCAGCAGCCGGACAGGGGGCGGTAACTATGGCTACACCTTC. Translating gives CASSRTGGGNYGYTF.

This sequence joins TRBV5-1 and TRBJ2-4; TRBD2 is a possible D gene (5 bases). The CDR3 runs to 15 residues. Per germline, CDR1 SGHRS and CDR2 YFSETQ. V was pared by 0 bases and J by 2 bases, with 9 bases between. Written as DNA, the CDR3 is TGCGCCAGCAGCTTGGCCGAGGGTACCAAAAACATTCAGTACTTC. Encoded protein: CASSLAEGTKNIQYF.

The rearrangement joins TRBV7-2 to TRBJ2-3, with TRBD2 identical over 8 bases. J gave up 0 bases and V 1 base, and 0 bases lay outside the gene matches. Germline V gene sequence: CDR1 SGHTA, CDR2 FQGNSA. CDR3 size: 15 residues. CDR3 residues: CASSLGGRSTDTQYF. CDR3 bases: TGTGCCAGCAGCTTAGGCGGGAGGAGCACAGATACGCAGTATTTT. The whole variable domain, remainder taken from reference TRBV7-2 and TRBJ2-3, is GAGVSQSPSNKVTEKGKDVELRCDPISGHTALYWYRQSLGQGLEFLIYFQGNSAPDKSGLPSDRFSAERTGGSVSTLTIQRTQQEDSAVYLCASSLGGRSTDTQYFGPGTRLTVL.

V is TRBV29-1 and J is TRBJ2-1; 7 bases fit TRBD2. The trim removed 4 bases at V and 8 bases at J, leaving 5 bases unmatched. CDR1 and CDR2 (germline): SQVTM, ANQGSEA. The CDR3 has 12 amino acids. The DNA for the CDR3 is TGCAGCGTTGTGGCGGGGGTGGATGAGCAGTTCTTC. Protein sequence: CSVVAGVDEQFF.

This chain connects TRBV15 to TRBJ2-5; TRBD2 might be the D (6 bases). The germline V and J ends were trimmed by 8 bases and 5 bases, with 18 bases remaining between them. CDR1 and CDR2 from the germline V gene are LNHNV and YYDKDF (reference sequence). The CDR3 consists of 14 residues. The CDR3 spells CATQERRGVETQYF. DNA for the CDR3: TGTGCCACCCAAGAAAGGCGGGGCGTTGAGACCCAGTACTTC.

The chain has TRBV7-2 and TRBJ2-7; D is unclear. This CDR3 region has 11 residues. CDR1 and CDR2 (germline): SGHTA, FQGNSA. With 0 bases removed from V and 7 bases from J, the gap between germline ends came to 4 bases. In nucleotides, the CDR3 is TGTGCCAGCAGCTTAGCTCAGGAGCAGTACTTC. Translating gives CASSLAQEQYF.